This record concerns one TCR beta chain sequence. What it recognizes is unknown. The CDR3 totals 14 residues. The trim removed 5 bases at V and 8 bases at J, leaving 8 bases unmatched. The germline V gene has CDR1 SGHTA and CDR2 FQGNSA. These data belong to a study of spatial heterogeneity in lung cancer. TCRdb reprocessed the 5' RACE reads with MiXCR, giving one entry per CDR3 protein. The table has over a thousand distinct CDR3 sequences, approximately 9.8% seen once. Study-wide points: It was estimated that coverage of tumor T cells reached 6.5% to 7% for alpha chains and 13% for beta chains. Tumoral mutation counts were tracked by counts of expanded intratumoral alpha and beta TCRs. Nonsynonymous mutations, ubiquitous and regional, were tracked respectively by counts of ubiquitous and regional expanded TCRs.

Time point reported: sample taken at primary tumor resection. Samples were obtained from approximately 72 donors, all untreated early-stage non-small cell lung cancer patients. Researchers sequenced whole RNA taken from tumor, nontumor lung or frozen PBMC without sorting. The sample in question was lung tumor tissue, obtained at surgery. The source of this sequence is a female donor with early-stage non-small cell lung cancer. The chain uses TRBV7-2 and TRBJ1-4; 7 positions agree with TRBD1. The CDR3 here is CASSAVGGREKLFF. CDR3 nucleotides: TGTGCCAGCAGCGCCGTAGGGGGCAGGGAAAAACTGTTTTTT.